These T cell receptor beta chains were read from a single sample in a study of cytomegalovirus exposure and HLA in healthy donors. The data were produced by immunoSEQ multiplex PCR, yet TCRdb's version contains in-frame clones alone and is incomplete. The table has over 150,000 clones, approximately 67% seen once. Sequenced material: PBMCs. The receptors shown here come from a young woman in good health and CMV-seropositive. The CDR3 runs from the conserved cysteine through the conserved F or W. The order of the fields is J gene, V gene, CDR3 protein.

j_call: -; v_call: TRBV7-9; cdr3_aa: CASSLDGRVAEVFSYEQYF
j_call: TRBJ2-7; v_call: TRBV7-9; cdr3_aa: CASSFTQGHYEQYF
j_call: TRBJ2-1; v_call: TRBV2; cdr3_aa: CASGEGTSSYNEQFF
j_call: TRBJ1-3; v_call: TRBV28; cdr3_aa: CASSSTGSSGNTIYF
j_call: TRBJ2-3; v_call: TRBV10-3; cdr3_aa: CAISEVGEGTSGTSDTQYF
j_call: TRBJ2-1; v_call: TRBV25-1; cdr3_aa: CASSDLGLADYNEQFF
j_call: TRBJ2-1; v_call: TRBV19; cdr3_aa: CASSRTNVYNEQFF
j_call: TRBJ1-1; v_call: TRBV10-2; cdr3_aa: CASVEGFGEAFF
j_call: TRBJ2-3; v_call: TRBV7-6; cdr3_aa: CASSSLTDTQYF
j_call: TRBJ1-5; v_call: TRBV7-9; cdr3_aa: CASSLAPPGREPQHF
j_call: TRBJ2-7; v_call: TRBV6-1; cdr3_aa: CASSDWGSGGPYEQYF
j_call: TRBJ2-2; v_call: TRBV6-6; cdr3_aa: CASGGRFNGELFF
j_call: TRBJ1-5; v_call: TRBV6-6; cdr3_aa: CASRPRASHGPQHF
j_call: TRBJ1-2; v_call: TRBV30; cdr3_aa: CAWNRGTYGYTF
j_call: TRBJ2-5; v_call: TRBV6-7; cdr3_aa: CASSYRSRESQYF
j_call: TRBJ1-2; v_call: TRBV6-5; cdr3_aa: CASSYRGTGNYGYTF
j_call: TRBJ2-2; v_call: TRBV27; cdr3_aa: CASSFGQGVNTGELFF
j_call: TRBJ2-5; v_call: TRBV5-1; cdr3_aa: CASSLAGGLQETQYF
j_call: TRBJ2-7; v_call: TRBV4-3; cdr3_aa: CASSQGTTKSYEQYF
j_call: TRBJ2-3; v_call: TRBV2; cdr3_aa: CASSAGQGALLNTDTQYF
j_call: TRBJ2-4; v_call: TRBV11-2; cdr3_aa: CASSPGQGVAKNIQYF
j_call: -; v_call: TRBV30; cdr3_aa: CAWMGGYEQYF
j_call: TRBJ2-5; v_call: TRBV7-3; cdr3_aa: CASSLDAAETQYF
j_call: TRBJ1-5; v_call: TRBV18; cdr3_aa: CASSPRDREGNQPQHF
j_call: TRBJ1-4; v_call: TRBV18; cdr3_aa: CASSPRAGETNEKLFF
j_call: TRBJ1-2; v_call: TRBV19; cdr3_aa: CASKRGGTVYGYTF
j_call: TRBJ1-2; v_call: TRBV5-4; cdr3_aa: CASSFYSGLGGYTF
j_call: TRBJ1-5; v_call: TRBV15; cdr3_aa: CATSRERGGHSNQPQHF
j_call: TRBJ2-7; v_call: TRBV27; cdr3_aa: CASSFNSPYEQYF
j_call: TRBJ2-1; v_call: TRBV19; cdr3_aa: CASSFQADSSYNEQFF
j_call: TRBJ2-7; v_call: TRBV7-2; cdr3_aa: CASSLAGGYEQYF
j_call: TRBJ2-2; v_call: TRBV2; cdr3_aa: CASSEVGATGELFF
j_call: TRBJ1-5; v_call: TRBV9; cdr3_aa: CASSVGDRGVNQPQHF